Listed here are 17 T cell receptor beta chains from one sample, sequenced in a study of T cell responses to AZD1222 COVID-19 vaccine. Measured with immunoSEQ multiplex PCR; TCRdb has only the in-frame clones, and not every one. Found here are around 170,000 clones, under 95% of them singletons; the top ten hold approximately 0.97%. The sequencing used peripheral blood, collected on day 0 of AZD1222 vaccination. These receptor sequences come from an adult in good health.

The chain combines TRBV11-2 with TRBJ1-3; D uncertain. CDR1 and CDR2 (germline): SGHAT, FQNNGV. The CDR3 is 14 amino acids. V dropped 1 base and J dropped 1 base, with 5 bases sitting between them. CDR3 coding DNA: TGTGCCAGCAGCTTAGGGGATTCTGGAAACACCATATATTTT. Protein product: CASSLGDSGNTIYF.

This chain uses TRBV6-2 or TRBV6-3 with TRBJ2-2; D remains ambiguous. Germline V lookup: CDR1 MNHEY, CDR2 SVGEGT. Trimming removed 0 bases at V and 4 bases at J, with 12 bases between. This CDR3 has 16 residues. CDR3 DNA: TGTGCCAGCAGTTACTCGATGACGATGGGCACCGGGGAGCTGTTTTTT. It encodes CASSYSMTMGTGELFF.

This clone was seen just once. The rearrangement uses TRBV5-1 and TRBJ1-4, with 7 bases that match TRBD1. Germline V gives CDR1 SGHRS, CDR2 YFSETQ. V lost 4 bases to trimming and J lost 4 bases; unmatched junction nucleotides: 7. The CDR3 runs 15 residues. The CDR3 nucleotides are TGCGCCAGCAGCCCCCGGACAGGCCTTAATGAAAAACTGTTTTTT. Translated, it gives CASSPRTGLNEKLFF.

The chain recombines TRBV5-8 with TRBJ1-1; TRBD1 agrees at 7 bases. V lost 1 base, J lost 7 bases, and 10 bases stayed unmatched. The CDR3 has 15 residues. CDR1 and CDR2 from the germline V gene are SGHTS and YDEGEE. CDR3 amino acids: CASSLTRQGLIEAFF. CDR3 DNA: TGTGCCAGCAGCTTGACGAGACAGGGCCTGATTGAAGCTTTCTTT.

In DNA, the CDR3 is TGTGCCAGCAGCGCCTGGGACACCCCCTCTGGAAACACCATATATTTT. Amino acid sequence: CASSAWDTPSGNTIYF. This chain connects TRBV9 to TRBJ1-3, with D possibly TRBD1 on 6 matching bases. Between the trimmed V and J ends, which lost 3 bases and 0 bases, there was a span of 13 bases. CDR1 and CDR2 (germline): SGDLS, YYNGEE. There are 16 residues in the CDR3.

This sequence joins TRBV6-5 and TRBJ1-2; D is unresolved. The CDR3 is 13 residues long. In germline, CDR1 is MNHEY, CDR2 SVGAGI. V gave up 5 bases and J gave up 9 bases, with 16 bases separating them. In DNA, the CDR3 is TGTGCCAGCAGTCCGCAGGACTGGCATCGCTACACCTTC. Protein: CASSPQDWHRYTF.

The chain combines TRBV5-1 with TRBJ1-1; weak D call: TRBD1 (5 bases). Looked up from germline, CDR1 is SGHRS and CDR2 is YFSETQ. Trimming cost V 0 bases and J 1 base, with 10 bases left between them. This CDR3 is 15 amino acids long. The CDR3 sequence is CASSLGGTANTEAFF. The CDR3, as DNA: TGCGCCAGCAGCTTGGGGGGGACGGCGAACACTGAAGCTTTCTTT.

This clone was found once. This rearrangement joins TRBV29-1 to TRBJ1-1; no firm D call. Trimming cost V 3 bases and J 1 base, with 12 bases left between them. The CDR3 totals 14 residues. Germline V gene lookup returns CDR1 SQVTM and CDR2 ANQGSEA. DNA for the CDR3: TGCAGCGTTGATGGCAGGCAAGGGAACACTGAAGCTTTCTTT. This translates into CSVDGRQGNTEAFF.

The gene calls are TRBV5-1 and TRBJ2-5, with D perhaps TRBD1 (5 bases). CDR3 length: 14 amino acids. The V end lost 5 bases, the J end lost 1 base, and 12 bases lay between the germline ends. Per the germline V gene, CDR1 is SGHRS and CDR2 is YFSETQ. CDR3 in amino acids: CASRVTVRQETQYF. In DNA form, the CDR3 reads TGCGCCAGCAGGGTGACAGTCCGCCAAGAGACCCAGTACTTC. Full variable domain (missing parts from reference TRBV5-1 and TRBJ2-5): KAGVTQTPRYLIKTRGQQVTLSCSPISGHRSVSWYQQTPGQGLQFLFEYFSETQRNKGNFPGRFSGRQFSNSRSEMNVSTLELGDSALYLCASRVTVRQETQYFGPGTRLLVL.

CDR3 amino acids: CASSPPGLAGTGELFF. The CDR3 bases are TGCGCCAGCAGCCCGCCGGGACTAGCAGGGACCGGGGAGCTGTTTTTT. V usage is TRBV5-1 and J usage is TRBJ2-2; 9 nucleotides agree with TRBD2. V trimming: 4 bases; J trimming: 5 bases; junction bases outside the gene matches: 9. CDR1 is SGHRS and CDR2 is YFSETQ in the germline V gene. The CDR3 totals 16 residues.

The chain combines TRBV9 with TRBJ2-1; D remains ambiguous. CDR1 is SGDLS, CDR2 YYNGEE, per germline. The CDR3 is 14 amino acids. The germline V and J ends were trimmed by 0 bases and 2 bases, with 6 bases remaining between them. The CDR3 DNA reads TGTGCCAGCAGCGTAGGGAACCCCTACAATGAGCAGTTCTTC. Its translation is CASSVGNPYNEQFF.

This clone was seen only once. J is TRBJ2-1 and V is TRBV27; possibly TRBD1 or TRBD2 for D (6 bases each). Germline assignment: CDR1 MNHEY and CDR2 SMNVEV (reference sequence). This CDR3 spans 13 amino acids. The germline V and J ends were trimmed by 6 bases and 10 bases, with 16 bases remaining between them. This CDR3 reads CASSAWGAGEQFF. The CDR3 region has the DNA TGTGCCAGCAGCGCCTGGGGGGCAGGCGAGCAGTTCTTC.

The V and J genes are TRBV5-6 and TRBJ1-2, with D possibly matching TRBD1 (5 bases). Germline V gene data show CDR1 as SGHDT and CDR2 as YYEEEE. CDR3 length equals 15 residues. The V and J ends lost 1 base and 4 bases respectively, with 14 bases between them. For the CDR3, the DNA is TGTGCCAGCAGCTTGATTTCGCGACAGTTCTATGGCTACACCTTC. Protein: CASSLISRQFYGYTF.

The rearrangement joins TRBV3-1 (or the pseudogene TRBV3-2) to TRBJ2-1, with 8 bases fitting TRBD1. The CDR3 is 16 amino acids. Germline CDR1 reads LGHDT; CDR2 reads YNNKEL (reference sequence). The V and J ends lost 1 base and 4 bases, in that order; junction bases with no gene match: 6. The CDR3 spells CASSQVAGGTYNEQFF. The CDR3 nucleotides are TGTGCCAGCAGCCAAGTTGCAGGGGGCACTTACAATGAGCAGTTCTTC.

The chain employs TRBV27 and TRBJ1-2, with 8 bases lining up with TRBD1. From germline, CDR1 is MNHEY and CDR2 SMNVEV (reference sequence). CDR3 length: 15 residues. V gave up 4 bases and J gave up 3 bases; unmatched junction bases: 7. The CDR3, as DNA: TGTGCCAGCAGTTCCGACAGGGGTTGGGACTATGGCTACACCTTC. Its protein product is CASSSDRGWDYGYTF.

This chain connects TRBV14 to TRBJ1-4; 7 nucleotides line up with TRBD1. J was trimmed by 5 bases and V by 3 bases; bases with no gene match: 6. The CDR3 spans 15 residues. From germline, CDR1 is SGHDN and CDR2 FVKESK. The CDR3 spells CASSHLTGLNEKLFF. DNA of the CDR3: TGTGCCAGCAGCCACCTGACAGGGTTGAATGAAAAACTGTTTTTT.

This clone was detected once. V is TRBV19 and J is TRBJ1-5; tentatively, D is TRBD1 (6 bases). Trimming shortened V by 2 bases and J by 4 bases, and 15 bases separated the two germline ends. The length of the CDR3 is 16 residues. CDR1 LNHDA and CDR2 SQIVND come from the germline V gene (reference sequence). The CDR3 DNA sequence: TGTGCCAGTAGTATAAACGGGCGCAGGGGTAATCAGCCCCAGCATTTT. This translates into CASSINGRRGNQPQHF.